This T cell receptor (beta chain) was obtained from a study of cytotoxic CD8 clonotypes in ibrutinib-treated CLL. The V and J ends lost 4 bases and 5 bases respectively, with 14 bases between them. CDR1 LNHDA and CDR2 SQIVND come from the germline V gene (reference sequence). This CDR3 region has 14 residues. TCR beta libraries used about 2.2 micrograms of genomic DNA from cryopreserved PBMCs. The data were produced by immunoSEQ multiplex PCR, yet TCRdb's version contains in-frame clones alone and is incomplete. In the table there are 300,000 to 400,000 clones, roughly 70% of which are singletons. The J gene is TRBJ2-5, the V gene TRBV19, with D perhaps matching TRBD1 (6 bases). The material sequenced was PBMCs, taken after 36 months of ibrutinib treatment. This clonotype was sampled from a human donor with chronic lymphocytic leukemia. The CDR3 region is CASSKLQGWETQYF. CDR3 DNA: TGTGCCAGTAGTAAGTTACAGGGATGGGAGACCCAGTACTTC. Together with reference TRBV19 and TRBJ2-5, the CDR3 gives the full variable domain: DGGITQSPKYLFRKEGQNVTLSCEQNLNHDAMYWYRQDPGQGLRLIYYSQIVNDFQKGDIAEGYSVSREKKESFPLTVTSAQKNPTAFYLCASSKLQGWETQYFGPGTRLLVL.